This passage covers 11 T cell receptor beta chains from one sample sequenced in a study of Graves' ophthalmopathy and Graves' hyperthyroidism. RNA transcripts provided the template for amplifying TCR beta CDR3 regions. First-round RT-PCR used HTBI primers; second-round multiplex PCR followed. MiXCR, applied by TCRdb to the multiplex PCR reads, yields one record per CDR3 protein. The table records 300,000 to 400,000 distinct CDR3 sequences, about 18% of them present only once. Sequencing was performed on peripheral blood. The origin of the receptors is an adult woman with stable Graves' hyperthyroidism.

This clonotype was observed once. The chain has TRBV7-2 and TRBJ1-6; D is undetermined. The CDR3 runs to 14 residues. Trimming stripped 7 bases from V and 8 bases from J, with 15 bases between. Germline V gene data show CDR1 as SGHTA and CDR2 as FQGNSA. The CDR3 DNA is TGTGCCAGCAACCGTGGGAGGGAAGATTCACCCCTCCACTTT. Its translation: CASNRGREDSPLHF.

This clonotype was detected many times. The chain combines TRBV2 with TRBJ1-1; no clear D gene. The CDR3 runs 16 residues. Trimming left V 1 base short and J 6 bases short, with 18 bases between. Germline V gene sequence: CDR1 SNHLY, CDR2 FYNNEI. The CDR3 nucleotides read TGTGCCAGCAGTGAAGATGGGATTTCAGTTAAGGCTGAAGCTTTCTTT. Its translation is CASSEDGISVKAEAFF.

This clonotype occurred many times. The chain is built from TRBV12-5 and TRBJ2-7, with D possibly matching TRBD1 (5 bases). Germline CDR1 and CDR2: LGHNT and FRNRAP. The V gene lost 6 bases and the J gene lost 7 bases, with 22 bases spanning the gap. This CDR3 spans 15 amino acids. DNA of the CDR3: TGTGCTAGTGGGCCATCACAGGACCTCCTTTGGGAGCAGTACTTC. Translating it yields CASGPSQDLLWEQYF. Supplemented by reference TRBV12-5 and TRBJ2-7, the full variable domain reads DARVTQTPRHKVTEMGQEVTMRCQPILGHNTVFWYRQTMMQGLELLAYFRNRAPLDDSGMPKDRFSAEMPDATLATLKIQPSEPRDSAVYFCASGPSQDLLWEQYFGPGTRLTVT.

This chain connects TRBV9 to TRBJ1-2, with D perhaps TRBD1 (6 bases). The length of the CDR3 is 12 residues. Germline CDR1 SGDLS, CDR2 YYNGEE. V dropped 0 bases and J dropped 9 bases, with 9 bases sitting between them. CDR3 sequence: CASSVETGRYTF. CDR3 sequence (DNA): TGTGCCAGCAGCGTAGAGACAGGACGCTACACCTTC.

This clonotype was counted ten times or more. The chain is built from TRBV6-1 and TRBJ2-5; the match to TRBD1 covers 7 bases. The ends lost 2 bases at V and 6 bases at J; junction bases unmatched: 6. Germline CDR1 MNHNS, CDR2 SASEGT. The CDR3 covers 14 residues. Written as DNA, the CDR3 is TGTGCCAGCAGTGAACGGACAGGAGGTCAGACCCAGTACTTC. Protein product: CASSERTGGQTQYF.

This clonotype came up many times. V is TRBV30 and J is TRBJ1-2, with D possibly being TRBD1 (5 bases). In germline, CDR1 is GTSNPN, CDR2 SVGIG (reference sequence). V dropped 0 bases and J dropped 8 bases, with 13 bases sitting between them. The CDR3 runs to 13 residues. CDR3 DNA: TGTGCCTGGAGTGTAGGGCAGGGTTTCGGCTACACCTTC. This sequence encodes CAWSVGQGFGYTF.

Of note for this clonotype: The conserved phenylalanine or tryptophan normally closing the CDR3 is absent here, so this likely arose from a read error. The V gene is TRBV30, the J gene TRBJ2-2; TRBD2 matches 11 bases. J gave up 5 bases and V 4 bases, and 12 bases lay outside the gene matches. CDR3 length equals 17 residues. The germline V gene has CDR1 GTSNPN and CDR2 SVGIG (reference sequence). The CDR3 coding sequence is TGTGCCTGGATTTCTGGACTAGCGGGCCGAGGTACCGGGGAGCTGTTTGTT. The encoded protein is CAWISGLAGRGTGELFV.

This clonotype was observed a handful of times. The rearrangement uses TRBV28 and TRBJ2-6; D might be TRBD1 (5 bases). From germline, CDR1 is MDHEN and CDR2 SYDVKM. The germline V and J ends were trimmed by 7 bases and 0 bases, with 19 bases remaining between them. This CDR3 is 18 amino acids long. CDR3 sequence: CASTTFGGRGSGANVLTF. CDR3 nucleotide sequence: TGTGCCAGCACTACTTTTGGTGGAAGGGGCTCTGGGGCCAACGTCCTGACTTTC.

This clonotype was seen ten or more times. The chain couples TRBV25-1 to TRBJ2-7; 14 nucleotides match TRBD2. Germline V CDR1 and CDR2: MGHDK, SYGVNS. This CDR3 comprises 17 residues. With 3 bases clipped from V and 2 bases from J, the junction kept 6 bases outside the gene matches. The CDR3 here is CASSETSGRALAYEQYF. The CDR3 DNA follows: TGTGCCAGCAGTGAGACTAGCGGGAGGGCCTTGGCCTACGAGCAGTACTTC.

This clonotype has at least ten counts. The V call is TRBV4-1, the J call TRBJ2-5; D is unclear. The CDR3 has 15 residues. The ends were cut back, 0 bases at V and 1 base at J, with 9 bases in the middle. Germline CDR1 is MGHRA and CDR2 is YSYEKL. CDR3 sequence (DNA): TGCGCCAGCAGCCAAGATTCCGGGTTCCAAGAGACCCAGTACTTC. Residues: CASSQDSGFQETQYF.

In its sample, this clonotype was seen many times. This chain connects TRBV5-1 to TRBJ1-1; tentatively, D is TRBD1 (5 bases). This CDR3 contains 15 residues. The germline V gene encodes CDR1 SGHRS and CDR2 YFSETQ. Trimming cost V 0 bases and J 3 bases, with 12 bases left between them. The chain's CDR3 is CASSLVPGTHTEAFF. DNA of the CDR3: TGCGCCAGCAGCTTGGTGCCCGGGACCCACACTGAAGCTTTCTTT.